Sequencing of this T cell receptor (beta chain) was carried out in a study of T cell responses to AZD1222 COVID-19 vaccine. Study-level results: Every sample of the repertoires postdated the peak T cell response.

Method: immunoSEQ multiplex PCR; TCRdb's copy keeps in-frame clones and lacks some. The sample records roughly 120,000 clones, roughly nine tenths being singletons. V gave up 7 bases and J gave up 4 bases; unmatched junction bases: 7. Germline V gives CDR1 MDHEN, CDR2 SYDVKM. The CDR3 totals 14 residues. A word on this clone: The antigen is not known.

The TCR comes from an adult who received the AZD1222 COVID-19 vaccine. This rearrangement joins TRBV28 to TRBJ2-5; 9 positions agree with TRBD1. The material was peripheral blood, obtained 28 days after the second AZD1222 dose. The CDR3 region has the DNA TGTGCCAGCACCTCTCGGACAGGGGTAGAGACCCAGTACTTC. Encoded protein: CASTSRTGVETQYF.